This TCR beta chain came from a study of cytomegalovirus exposure and HLA in healthy donors. Study-wide results and caveats: A later examination showed that TCR association rates differed by HLA locus, with DRB1 most and HLA-C fewest. Researchers counted 180 or so TCR beta chains as cytomegalovirus-associated. Presence/absence analyses supposed approximately even sequencing depth among donors.

The PCR contained 60 Vbeta and 13 Jbeta primers. Sequencing used immunoSEQ multiplex PCR; TCRdb keeps in-frame clones, though not all of them. The table records some 130,000 clones, around 63% of them present only once. Between the trimmed V and J ends, which lost 6 bases and 1 base, there was a span of 15 bases. Germline assignment: CDR1 MGHRA and CDR2 YSYEKL. This CDR3 comprises 16 residues. Points on this clone: What it binds is unknown.

Input material: PBMCs. The chain uses TRBV4-1 and TRBJ1-4, with D hard to call. The TCR comes from a human donor in good health. The CDR3 is CASSPSGSLTNEKLFF. The CDR3 nucleotides read TGCGCCAGCAGTCCGTCGGGGTCACTAACTAATGAAAAACTGTTTTTT.